This TCR beta chain was captured by sequencing in a study of T cells in localized non-small cell lung cancer. Overall study results and limits: Density of T cells in blood, when higher, went with longer overall survival.

With regard to this clone: The antigen remains undetermined.

Some clones are missing from TCRdb's copy, which holds only in-frame ones; the method was immunoSEQ multiplex PCR. The sample yields 40,000 to 55,000 clones, 80% seen once. Germline CDR1 reads SGHNT; CDR2 reads YENEEA. V was pared by 0 bases and J by 6 bases, with 18 bases between. The CDR3 length is 16 residues. The V and J genes are TRBV11-3 and TRBJ2-7, with D possibly TRBD2 on 6 matching bases. The TCR comes from a woman aged 40 to 75 with stage II lung adenocarcinoma. This specimen consisted of PBMCs, obtained before any cancer treatment. The CDR3 nucleotides are TGTGCCAGCAGCTTAGATCCGGACACCTCAGCGGGCGAGCAGTACTTC. Translated: CASSLDPDTSAGEQYF.